This T cell receptor (beta chain) emerged from a study of blood T cell repertoires in COVID-19. The length of the CDR3 is 13 residues. CDR1 and CDR2 from the germline V gene are SGHTA and FQGTGA. Deletions cut 5 bases from V and 6 bases from J, with 12 bases between. Using immunoSEQ multiplex PCR, the repertoire was profiled, and TCRdb retains in-frame clones only, with some absent. The sample has about 290,000 clones, around nine tenths seen once. This sequence joins TRBV7-3 and TRBJ2-3; D possibly corresponds to TRBD2 (6 bases). This clonotype was sampled from a middle-aged woman who had recovered from COVID-19. Sequenced material: PBMCs or T cells enriched from blood (not recorded which). The CDR3 loop reads CASSQNSGDTQYF. Written as DNA, the CDR3 is TGTGCCAGCAGCCAAAACAGCGGGGATACGCAGTATTTT. Supplemented by reference TRBV7-3 and TRBJ2-3, the full variable domain reads GAGVSQTPSNKVTEKGKYVELRCDPISGHTALYWYRQSLGQGPEFLIYFQGTGAADDSGLPNDRFFAVRPEGSVSTLKIQRTERGDSAVYLCASSQNSGDTQYFGPGTRLTVL.